The clone carrying this TCR beta chain occurred many times. Its antigen is still unknown. The data were taken from a study of CD8 T cells in ankylosing spondylitis. TCRdb itself ran the 5' RACE reads through MiXCR, one entry per CDR3 protein. The top ten hold roughly 8% of the sample, which has around 150,000 distinct CDR3 sequences, about 17% seen once. Regarding the study as a whole: Earlier studies detected some motif variants in reactive arthritis synovial fluid and blood. The clones that were linked to disease were reported to be significantly enriched in matched synovial fluid samples from ankylosing spondylitis patients.

Trimming removed 0 bases at V and 2 bases at J, with 7 bases between. Germline V gene lookup returns CDR1 SGHRS and CDR2 YFSETQ. This CDR3 region has 14 residues. The chain employs TRBV5-1 and TRBJ2-3; D uncertain. Sequencing used blood, either unsorted or a sorted T cell fraction (not recorded which). This sequence was found in a male donor with ankylosing spondylitis or in good health (not recorded which). This CDR3 reads CASSLASFTDTQYF. CDR3 nucleotides: TGCGCCAGCAGCTTGGCTTCCTTCACAGATACGCAGTATTTT.